Listed here are 26 T cell receptor beta chains from one sample, sequenced in a study of blood T cell repertoires in COVID-19. Clones were read by immunoSEQ multiplex PCR, and TCRdb kept only the in-frame ones, dropping some. The repertoire consists of approximately 670,000 clones, with about 87% occurring once and the leading ten covering 0.2% to 0.3%. The sequencing sample was made of peripheral blood. The receptors were gathered from a woman aged 18-30 years with acute or convalescent COVID-19.

The J gene is TRBJ1-2, the V gene TRBV5-4; D possibly corresponds to TRBD1 (5 bases). Deletions cut 4 bases from V and 5 bases from J, with 12 bases between. The germline CDR1 and CDR2 sequences are SGHNT and YYREEE (reference sequence). CDR3 length: 13 amino acids. The CDR3, as DNA: TGTGCCAGCAGCCAGGGCCCCGGGTATGGCTACACCTTC. This translates into CASSQGPGYGYTF.

This rearrangement joins TRBV9 to TRBJ2-3; possible D gene TRBD2, 6 bases. The CDR3 is made up of 15 amino acids. Trimming took off 0 bases at V and 4 bases at J, with 12 bases between the two ends. The V gene's germline CDR1 is SGDLS and CDR2 YYNGEE. The CDR3 DNA is TGTGCCAGCAGCGTAGGTGGCGGGGTATCAGATACGCAGTATTTT. Amino acid sequence: CASSVGGGVSDTQYF.

This sequence joins TRBV24-1 and TRBJ2-1, with D perhaps TRBD2 (6 bases). This CDR3 is 14 amino acids long. Germline values: CDR1 KGHDR, CDR2 SFDVKD. V dropped 2 bases and J dropped 8 bases, with 12 bases sitting between them. The CDR3 loop is CATSDSRGVDEQFF. As DNA, the CDR3 is TGTGCCACCAGTGATTCTCGCGGGGTCGATGAGCAGTTCTTC.

This clone came up a few times. This rearrangement joins TRBV11-2 to TRBJ2-1; 9 bases fit TRBD2. This CDR3 spans 14 amino acids. The trim removed 2 bases at V and 7 bases at J, leaving 3 bases unmatched. Germline V CDR1 and CDR2: SGHAT, FQNNGV. CDR3 nucleotide sequence: TGTGCCAGCAGCTTAAGCGGGGGGAGAAATGAGCAGTTCTTC. Translation: CASSLSGGRNEQFF. Full variable domain (missing parts from reference TRBV11-2 and TRBJ2-1): EAGVAQSPRYKIIEKRQSVAFWCNPISGHATLYWYQQILGQGPKLLIQFQNNGVVDDSQLPKDRFSAERLKGVDSTLKIQPAKLEDSAVYLCASSLSGGRNEQFFGPGTRLTVL.

The chain combines TRBV4-2 with TRBJ2-3, with 8 bases that match TRBD2. The ends lost 0 bases at V and 3 bases at J; junction bases unmatched: 8. Germline loops: CDR1 LGHNA, CDR2 YNFKEQ. This CDR3 has 17 residues. The CDR3 region has the DNA TGTGCCAGCAGCCAAGAGGGTAGCGGGGTATGGACAGATACGCAGTATTTT. Translation: CASSQEGSGVWTDTQYF.

CDR3 amino acids: CATPGRHGYTF. The CDR3 DNA reads as TGTGCCACCCCTGGCAGGCATGGCTACACCTTC. The rearrangement links TRBV11-2 to TRBJ1-2; D ambiguous. The CDR3 sequence is 11 residues long. Per the germline V gene, CDR1 is SGHAT and CDR2 is FQNNGV. V lost 10 bases and J lost 6, with 12 bases in between.

The chain links TRBV9 to TRBJ1-4, with 9 bases that match TRBD1. V was pared by 4 bases and J by 6 bases, with 7 bases of the junction left unmatched. Germline lookup yields CDR1 SGDLS and CDR2 YYNGEE. The CDR3 has 15 amino acids. The CDR3, as DNA: TGTGCCAGCAGCACAGGGGGCGGGGAGTATGAAAAACTGTTTTTT. Amino acids: CASSTGGGEYEKLFF.

The rearrangement joins TRBV2 to TRBJ2-4; D might be TRBD2 (7 bases). The CDR3 loop spans 15 amino acids. V lost 4 bases and J lost 6, with 16 bases in between. Germline assignment: CDR1 SNHLY and CDR2 FYNNEI. In nucleotides, the CDR3 is TGTGCCAGCAGTGGTGCGGGGGCGCAGAGAAACATTCAGTACTTC. It is translated as CASSGAGAQRNIQYF. Full variable domain (rest looked up from reference TRBV2 and TRBJ2-4): EPEVTQTPSHQVTQMGQEVILRCVPISNHLYFYWYRQILGQKVEFLVSFYNNEISEKSEIFDDQFSVERPDGSNFTLKIRSTKLEDSAMYFCASSGAGAQRNIQYFGAGTRLSVL.

The chain combines TRBV2 with TRBJ1-2; 8 bases align to TRBD1. J lost 4 bases, V lost 10 bases, and 5 bases had no gene match. Germline V CDR1 and CDR2: SNHLY, FYNNEI. The CDR3 length is 12 residues. The DNA for the CDR3 is TGTGCCATCGAGGACAGGGTCTATGGCTACACCTTC. It codes for CAIEDRVYGYTF.

This clone was seen just once. The V gene is TRBV11-2, the J gene TRBJ2-5; 7 nucleotides line up with TRBD1. CDR3 length: 15 amino acids. The germline V gene has CDR1 SGHAT and CDR2 FQNNGV. V lost 5 bases to trimming and J lost 1 base; unmatched junction nucleotides: 7. The CDR3 loop is CASSPHWTGQETQYF. The CDR3 DNA follows: TGTGCCAGCAGCCCGCACTGGACAGGCCAAGAGACCCAGTACTTC.

A single count supports this clone. V and J are TRBV11-2 and TRBJ2-2; 11 nucleotides align to TRBD1. J lost 4 bases, V lost 2 bases, and 6 bases had no gene match. This CDR3 region has 17 residues. Germline CDR1 SGHAT, CDR2 FQNNGV. For the CDR3, the DNA is TGTGCCAGCAGCTTATGGAAGGGGACAGGGGGCACCGGGGAGCTGTTTTTT. Amino acids: CASSLWKGTGGTGELFF. Full variable domain (outside the CDR3, taken from reference TRBV11-2 and TRBJ2-2): EAGVAQSPRYKIIEKRQSVAFWCNPISGHATLYWYQQILGQGPKLLIQFQNNGVVDDSQLPKDRFSAERLKGVDSTLKIQPAKLEDSAVYLCASSLWKGTGGTGELFFGEGSRLTVL.

CDR3 sequence (DNA): TGCGCCAGCAGTCAATTGAGGAGGAACAGGGGGGGTGTAGCTGAAGCTTTCTTT. It codes for CASSQLRRNRGGVAEAFF. The gene calls are TRBV23-1 and TRBJ1-1, with 8 positions matching TRBD1. TRBV23-1 is placed among ORFs of uncertain function. There are 18 residues in the CDR3. V was pared by 1 base and J by 6 bases, with 16 bases of the junction left unmatched.

This clone was detected a few times. This chain connects TRBV11-3 to TRBJ1-4; D is unresolved. There are 16 residues in the CDR3. Trimming left V 0 bases short and J 10 bases short, with 18 bases between. The germline V gene encodes CDR1 SGHNT and CDR2 YENEEA. CDR3 sequence reads: CASSLEGETSPGKLFF. The CDR3 DNA follows: TGTGCCAGCAGCTTAGAGGGTGAGACATCCCCTGGAAAACTGTTTTTT.

The V and J genes are TRBV5-1 and TRBJ1-3; D possibly corresponds to TRBD1 (5 bases). This CDR3 contains 16 residues. Trimming took 3 bases from V and 0 from J, leaving 13 bases between them. The V gene's germline CDR1 is SGHRS and CDR2 YFSETQ. The CDR3: CASSWGDWNSGNTIYF. CDR3 DNA: TGCGCCAGCAGCTGGGGGGACTGGAACTCTGGAAACACCATATATTTT.

The gene calls are TRBV25-1 and TRBJ2-4; perhaps TRBD2 as D (5 bases). There are 15 residues in the CDR3. Germline V gene sequence: CDR1 MGHDK, CDR2 SYGVNS. Between the trimmed V and J ends, which lost 4 bases and 2 bases, there was a span of 12 bases. The CDR3 bases are TGTGCCAGCAGTGGAGGGATAGGGCCCAAAAACATTCAGTACTTC. Encoded protein: CASSGGIGPKNIQYF. Variable domain in full (rest from reference TRBV25-1 and TRBJ2-4): EADIYQTPRYLVIGTGKKITLECSQTMGHDKMYWYQQDPGMELHLIHYSYGVNSTEKGDLSSESTVSRIRTEHFPLTLESARPSHTSQYLCASSGGIGPKNIQYFGAGTRLSVL.

This clone was detected a few times. V and J are TRBV9 and TRBJ1-1, with D possibly matching TRBD1 (6 bases). V was cut by 3 bases and J by 10 bases, with 22 bases left in between. Looked up from germline, CDR1 is SGDLS and CDR2 is YYNGEE. This CDR3 is built from 15 residues. CDR3 amino acids: CASSEGVLDSGGAFF. For the CDR3, the DNA is TGTGCCAGCAGCGAGGGGGTATTGGACAGTGGTGGAGCTTTCTTT.

This clone was observed once. Other nucleotide sequences in the sample specify the same CDR3. CDR3 protein: CASSPSLNTEAFF. CDR3 DNA: TGTGCCAGCAGCCCATCATTGAACACTGAAGCTTTCTTT. V and J are TRBV6-5 and TRBJ1-1; D gene uncertain. The CDR3 totals 13 residues. CDR1 MNHEY and CDR2 SVGAGI come from the germline V gene. Trimming shortened V by 6 bases and J by 0 bases, and 8 bases separated the two germline ends.

The chain carries TRBV19 and TRBJ2-2; TRBD2 aligns across 8 bases. The CDR3 covers 15 residues. Germline CDR1 and CDR2: LNHDA and SQIVND (reference sequence). After removal of 3 bases from V and 7 bases from J, the junction contained 7 bases not matched to a gene. CDR3 coding DNA: TGTGCCAGTAGTATGGGAGCGGGGGTCCTCGGGGAGCTGTTTTTT. It encodes CASSMGAGVLGELFF.

Notes on this clone: This sample also contains other DNA sequences that code for the same CDR3. The CDR3 protein is CASSVGQSSYNEQFF. CDR3 DNA: TGTGCCAGCAGCGTAGGACAGAGCTCCTACAATGAGCAGTTCTTC. This chain uses TRBV9 with TRBJ2-1; D perhaps matches TRBD1 (5 bases). This CDR3 region has 15 residues. Germline CDR1 is SGDLS and CDR2 is YYNGEE. The V gene lost 0 bases and the J gene lost 0 bases, with 7 bases spanning the gap.

There are many counts of this clone. The chain recombines TRBV27 with TRBJ1-1; 10 nucleotides match TRBD1. With 6 bases clipped from V and 4 bases from J, the junction kept 8 bases outside the gene matches. There are 15 residues in the CDR3. Germline V gives CDR1 MNHEY, CDR2 SMNVEV (reference sequence). CDR3: CASRSPRTGGTEAFF. CDR3 DNA: TGTGCCAGCAGATCCCCCCGGACAGGGGGCACTGAAGCTTTCTTT.

This rearrangement joins TRBV20-1 to TRBJ2-7; tentative D call: TRBD2 (5 bases). The CDR3 spans 11 residues. Between the trimmed V and J ends, which lost 6 bases and 7 bases, there was a span of 13 bases. Per the germline V gene, CDR1 is DFQATT and CDR2 is SNEGSKA (reference sequence). The CDR3, as DNA: TGCAGTGCCCGAGGGTTGGGGGAGCAGTACTTC. It specifies CSARGLGEQYF.

The rearrangement joins TRBV7-7 to TRBJ1-1, with D perhaps matching TRBD1 (6 bases). Germline values: CDR1 SSHAT, CDR2 FNYEAQ (reference sequence). V was trimmed by 2 bases and J by 2 bases, leaving 12 bases between them. The CDR3 has 15 residues. The CDR3 DNA is TGTGCCAGCAGCTTATGGGAGGGGGAAAACACTGAAGCTTTCTTT. This sequence encodes CASSLWEGENTEAFF. Using reference TRBV7-7 and TRBJ1-1 for the parts outside the CDR3, the full variable domain is GAGVSQSPRYKVTKRGQDVTLRCDPISSHATLYWYQQALGQGPEFLTYFNYEAQPDKSGLPSDRFSAERPEGSISTLTIQRTEQRDSAMYRCASSLWEGENTEAFFGQGTRLTVV.

This chain connects TRBV5-6 to TRBJ1-2, with 9 bases fitting TRBD1. J was trimmed by 5 bases and V by 0 bases; bases with no gene match: 5. This CDR3 has 15 amino acids. The germline V gene has CDR1 SGHDT and CDR2 YYEEEE. DNA of the CDR3: TGTGCCAGCAGCTTGGTCAGGGACAGGGCTTATGGCTACACCTTC. This sequence encodes CASSLVRDRAYGYTF.

The V call is TRBV7-2, the J call TRBJ1-4, with D possibly matching TRBD1 (6 bases). Trimming shortened V by 2 bases and J by 8 bases, and 18 bases separated the two germline ends. Germline V CDR1 and CDR2: SGHTA, FQGNSA. The length of the CDR3 is 16 residues. CDR3 sequence (DNA): TGTGCCAGCAGCTTAAGGGTGACCGGGGGGCGCGAAAAACTGTTTTTT. Translation gives CASSLRVTGGREKLFF. The full variable domain, rest sourced from reference TRBV7-2 and TRBJ1-4, is GAGVSQSPSNKVTEKGKDVELRCDPISGHTALYWYRQSLGQGLEFLIYFQGNSAPDKSGLPSDRFSAERTGGSVSTLTIQRTQQEDSAVYLCASSLRVTGGREKLFFGSGTQLSVL.

The chain carries TRBV7-2 and TRBJ1-1, with 7 bases aligning to TRBD1. In germline, CDR1 is SGHTA, CDR2 FQGNSA. CDR3 length equals 14 residues. The trim removed 7 bases at V and 9 bases at J, leaving 14 bases unmatched. CDR3 bases: TGTGCCAGCACGGGGGGGACCGACAGGGAGAAAGCTTTCTTT. Translating gives CASTGGTDREKAFF. Filled out from reference TRBV7-2 and TRBJ1-1, the complete variable domain reads GAGVSQSPSNKVTEKGKDVELRCDPISGHTALYWYRQSLGQGLEFLIYFQGNSAPDKSGLPSDRFSAERTGGSVSTLTIQRTQQEDSAVYLCASTGGTDREKAFFGQGTRLTVV.

The table lists this clone with a few counts. The chain joins TRBV5-1 to TRBJ2-2; 10 positions match TRBD2. CDR1 is SGHRS, CDR2 YFSETQ, per germline. The CDR3 covers 17 residues. V lost 4 bases to trimming and J lost 3 bases; unmatched junction nucleotides: 9. The CDR3 DNA is TGCGCCAGCAGCCCCACGGGACTAGCGTTTGACACCGGGGAGCTGTTTTTT. This codes for CASSPTGLAFDTGELFF.